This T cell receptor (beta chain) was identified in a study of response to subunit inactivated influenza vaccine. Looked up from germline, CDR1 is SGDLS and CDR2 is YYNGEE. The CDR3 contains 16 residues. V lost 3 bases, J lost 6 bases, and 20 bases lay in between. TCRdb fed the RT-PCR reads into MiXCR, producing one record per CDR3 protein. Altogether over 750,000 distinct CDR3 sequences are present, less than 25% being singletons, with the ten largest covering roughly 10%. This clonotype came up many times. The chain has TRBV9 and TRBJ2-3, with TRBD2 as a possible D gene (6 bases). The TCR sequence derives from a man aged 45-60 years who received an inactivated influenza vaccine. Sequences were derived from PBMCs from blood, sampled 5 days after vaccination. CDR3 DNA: TGTGCCAGCAGCGCCGTCGTTGGGGACTCGAGGGATACGCAGTATTTT. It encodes CASSAVVGDSRDTQYF.